This section outlines one TCR beta chain sequence together with its context. The data originate from a study of blood T cell repertoires in COVID-19. Turning to the study itself: T cells, B-cell-depleted T cells, or PBMCs supplied cDNA or gDNA.

The data were produced by immunoSEQ multiplex PCR, yet TCRdb's version contains in-frame clones alone and is incomplete. Here the sample spans roughly 260,000 clones, about 89% being singletons. Germline V gene lookup returns CDR1 SEHNR and CDR2 FQNEAQ (reference sequence). Trimming took 5 bases from V and 1 from J, leaving 11 bases between them. The CDR3 consists of 14 residues. The gene calls are TRBV7-9 and TRBJ1-1; the D gene is possibly TRBD1 (5 bases). What was sequenced was peripheral blood. This sequence was found in a woman aged 50 to 65 with acute or convalescent COVID-19. CDR3 region: CASSRGLRNTEAFF. The DNA of the CDR3 is TGTGCCAGCAGCAGGGGACTCAGGAACACTGAAGCTTTCTTT.